A single sample is the source of the 30 T cell receptor beta chains below, sequenced in a study of blood T cell repertoires in COVID-19 (dated by TCRdb to the early 2020s). Libraries were prepared through the immunoSEQ multiplex PCR assay. TCRdb retrieved this table from immuneACCESS and kept in-frame rearrangements only. Not all clones are present; in checked studies, unresolved V genes account for under half, and no reason is known for the remainder. The sample table shows about 370,000 clones, and around 89% are seen once. Of the sample, about 3% is held by the ten largest clones. Material: peripheral blood. The source of these receptors is a woman under 40 with COVID-19, enrolled during active disease.

This clone occurred once. The genes are TRBV20-1 and TRBJ2-3; no definite D call. The length of the CDR3 is 14 residues. CDR1 and CDR2 from the germline V gene are DFQATT and SNEGSKA (reference sequence). The V and J ends lost 3 bases and 1 base respectively, with 11 bases between them. CDR3 sequence (DNA): TGCAGTGCTAGTCCAGAAACCCGCACAGATACGCAGTATTTT. Translating gives CSASPETRTDTQYF.

V is TRBV15 and J is TRBJ2-7, with 8 bases aligning to TRBD2. Germline assignment: CDR1 LNHNV and CDR2 YYDKDF (reference sequence). The CDR3 runs to 14 residues. V was pared by 5 bases and J by 3 bases, with 6 bases of the junction left unmatched. CDR3 region: CATSYSGGIYEQYF. The CDR3 DNA sequence: TGTGCCACCAGCTACAGCGGGGGAATCTACGAGCAGTACTTC. The variable domain in full, with the rest retrieved from reference TRBV15 and TRBJ2-7, is DAMVIQNPRYQVTQFGKPVTLSCSQTLNHNVMYWYQQKSSQAPKLLFHYYDKDFNNEADTPDNFQSRRPNTSFCFLDIRSPGLGDTAMYLCATSYSGGIYEQYFGPGTRLTVT.

The V gene is TRBV7-2, the J gene TRBJ2-7, with 8 bases identical to TRBD1. The CDR3 is 15 amino acids. The V gene's germline CDR1 is SGHTA and CDR2 FQGNSA. V shed 4 bases, J shed 4 bases, and the junction held 9 bases outside the gene matches. The CDR3 nucleotides are TGTGCCAGCAGCTATAACTCAGGGGGCGGATACGAGCAGTACTTC. It translates to CASSYNSGGGYEQYF. Based on the CDR3 plus reference TRBV7-2 and TRBJ2-7, the full variable domain is GAGVSQSPSNKVTEKGKDVELRCDPISGHTALYWYRQSLGQGLEFLIYFQGNSAPDKSGLPSDRFSAERTGGSVSTLTIQRTQQEDSAVYLCASSYNSGGGYEQYFGPGTRLTVT.

Only a few counts were recorded for this clone. The V and J genes are TRBV10-3 and TRBJ1-2; TRBD1 might be the D (6 bases). The CDR3 is 16 residues long. V lost 4 bases to trimming and J lost 4 bases, with 19 bases between them. Per germline, CDR1 ENHRY and CDR2 SYGVKD. DNA of the CDR3: TGTGCCATCAGTGCCGGGAGGAATACAGGGACCTATGGCTACACCTTC. This translates into CAISAGRNTGTYGYTF.

The gene calls are TRBV7-2 and TRBJ1-1; D unclear. The CDR3 extends over 13 amino acids. CDR1 SGHTA and CDR2 FQGNSA come from the germline V gene. Trimming stripped 6 bases from V and 0 bases from J, with 8 bases between. The CDR3 spells CASSFTVNTEAFF. The CDR3 coding sequence is TGTGCCAGCAGTTTCACAGTGAACACTGAAGCTTTCTTT.

The V and J genes are TRBV19 and TRBJ1-5; 9 nucleotides agree with TRBD1. Germline V gives CDR1 LNHDA, CDR2 SQIVND (reference sequence). This CDR3 has 20 residues. V trimming: 7 bases; J trimming: 3 bases; junction bases outside the gene matches: 22. The CDR3 DNA reads as TGTGCCAGTAACCCCGCGGACAGGGGCACCAACTTGGGGCCCAATCAGCCCCAGCATTTT. Protein product: CASNPADRGTNLGPNQPQHF.

This chain links TRBV6-6 with TRBJ2-1; a weak D match, TRBD2 (5 bases). CDR1 is MNHNY and CDR2 is SVGAGI in the germline V gene (reference sequence). V was shortened by 7 bases and J by 5 bases, with 12 bases between the two germline ends. CDR3 length: 13 residues. CDR3 sequence (DNA): TGTGCCAGCACCCATATGGAGGACAATGAGCAGTTCTTC. The encoded protein is CASTHMEDNEQFF.

This chain uses TRBV4-3 with TRBJ2-3; tentatively, D is TRBD2 (5 bases). The CDR3 covers 16 residues. The germline gives CDR1 LGHNA, CDR2 YSLEER. Deletions cut 1 base from V and 4 bases from J, with 15 bases between. CDR3 in amino acids: CASSQVPLEGPDTQYF. In DNA form, the CDR3 reads TGCGCCAGCAGCCAAGTTCCGTTAGAGGGCCCAGATACGCAGTATTTT.

The rearrangement links TRBV6-5 to TRBJ2-7; TRBD2 is a possible D gene (6 bases). V lost 9 bases and J 3 bases, leaving 15 bases between the germline ends. Germline values: CDR1 MNHEY, CDR2 SVGAGI. The CDR3 runs 13 residues. The CDR3 protein is CASRRREFYEQYF. In DNA, the CDR3 is TGTGCCAGTAGAAGACGGGAGTTCTACGAGCAGTACTTC.

This clone was seen only once. This chain links TRBV4-1 with TRBJ1-2; weak D call: TRBD1 (5 bases). The CDR3 is 15 residues long. Trimming took 0 bases from V and 4 from J, leaving 12 bases between them. From germline, CDR1 is MGHRA and CDR2 YSYEKL. In DNA form, the CDR3 reads TGCGCCAGCAGCCAAGAATACAGGCAACCCTATGGCTACACCTTC. Amino acids: CASSQEYRQPYGYTF.

Of note for this clone: Different DNA sequences within this sample yield the same CDR3. The rearrangement joins TRBV24-1 to TRBJ2-3; the D gene is possibly TRBD1 (6 bases). The ends were cut back, 7 bases at V and 0 bases at J, with 7 bases in the middle. Germline V gives CDR1 KGHDR, CDR2 SFDVKD. There are 13 residues in the CDR3. Here the CDR3 DNA reads TGTGCCACCAGGGACAGCAGCACAGATACGCAGTATTTT. Its translation: CATRDSSTDTQYF.

The rearrangement joins TRBV5-1 to TRBJ1-4; D is perhaps TRBD1 (6 bases). The CDR3 runs 15 residues. V gave up 0 bases and J gave up 7 bases, with 13 bases separating them. CDR1 is SGHRS and CDR2 is YFSETQ in the germline V gene. The CDR3 spells CASSLAGGRVEKLFF. The CDR3 DNA is TGCGCCAGCAGCTTGGCGGGGGGCAGGGTTGAAAAACTGTTTTTT.

This chain connects TRBV6-5 to TRBJ1-4; D gene unclear. This CDR3 is 14 amino acids long. Trimming removed 6 bases from V and 4 bases from J, with 12 bases in between. The germline CDR1 and CDR2 sequences are MNHEY and SVGAGI. This CDR3 is CASRLRRDNEKLFF. CDR3 DNA sequence: TGTGCCAGCAGACTACGACGGGATAATGAAAAACTGTTTTTT.

This clone was seen a few times. This sequence joins TRBV19 and TRBJ2-1; possibly TRBD2 for D (7 bases). This CDR3 is 15 amino acids long. Germline assignment: CDR1 LNHDA and CDR2 SQIVND (reference sequence). V was cut by 2 bases and J by 5 bases, with 13 bases left in between. The DNA of the CDR3 is TGTGCCAGTAGTATAACCGCGGGGGCAAACAATGAGCAGTTCTTC. This sequence encodes CASSITAGANNEQFF.

This clone has just a few counts. The chain uses TRBV2 and TRBJ2-1, with D hard to call. Germline lookup yields CDR1 SNHLY and CDR2 FYNNEI. CDR3 length equals 12 residues. Trimming cost V 7 bases and J 2 bases, with 6 bases left between them. CDR3 DNA sequence: TGTGCCAGCATGCGGACCTACAATGAGCAGTTCTTC. Protein product: CASMRTYNEQFF.

The chain couples TRBV4-1 to TRBJ2-7, with TRBD2 identical over 8 bases. Germline V CDR1 and CDR2: MGHRA, YSYEKL. Losses at the gene ends were 1 base for V and 0 bases for J; bases not matched to a gene: 2. The CDR3 has 15 residues. CDR3 DNA sequence: TGCGCCAGCAGCCAAGGTCGGGGGGGCTCCTACGAGCAGTACTTC. It is translated as CASSQGRGGSYEQYF.

This chain uses TRBV21-1 with TRBJ2-7; the table's D call, TRBD1, has no DNA check behind it. TRBV21-1 is marked as a pseudogene. The CDR3 contains 18 residues. The chain's CDR3 is CASSNDRWGGISSYEQYV. CDR3 nucleotides: TGTGCCAGCAGCAATGACAGGTGGGGTGGGATAAGCTCCTACGAGCAGTACGTC.

This clone was seen just once. This chain joins TRBV18 and TRBJ2-1; D perhaps matches TRBD1 (6 bases). Germline CDR1 KGHSH, CDR2 LQKENI. There are 13 residues in the CDR3. V lost 4 bases and J 12 bases, leaving 16 bases between the germline ends. The CDR3 DNA follows: TGTGCCAGCTCACTCAGGGGCGAGGTAGGGCAGTTCTTC. Translating it yields CASSLRGEVGQFF.

The chain uses TRBV11-3 and TRBJ2-7; 7 bases are shared with TRBD2. J lost 6 bases, V lost 3 bases, and 5 bases had no gene match. The CDR3 totals 13 residues. The germline V gene encodes CDR1 SGHNT and CDR2 YENEEA. The CDR3: CASSFGTGGEQYV. The CDR3 bases are TGTGCCAGCAGCTTTGGGACGGGAGGCGAGCAGTACGTC.

This clone was detected once. V gene TRBV27 combines with J gene TRBJ2-4; a possible D gene is TRBD1 (6 bases). The CDR3 is 16 residues long. Germline-derived CDR1 and CDR2 are MNHEY and SMNVEV (reference sequence). V was shortened by 6 bases and J by 0 bases, with 15 bases between the two germline ends. CDR3 loop: CASRSGQLLAKNIQYF. CDR3 in DNA: TGTGCCAGCAGGTCAGGACAGTTACTAGCCAAAAACATTCAGTACTTC.

This chain links TRBV4-3 with TRBJ1-1, with D unresolved. Germline lookup yields CDR1 LGHNA and CDR2 YSLEER. V lost 1 base, J lost 2 bases, and 8 bases lay in between. This CDR3 has 14 amino acids. CDR3 sequence: CASSQVYGNTEAFF. Here the CDR3 DNA reads TGCGCCAGCAGCCAAGTGTATGGCAACACTGAAGCTTTCTTT.

This chain uses TRBV27 with TRBJ2-7; 8 bases agree with TRBD1. CDR3 length: 14 amino acids. V was clipped by 10 bases and J by 0 bases; unmatched bases: 8. Germline CDR1 reads MNHEY; CDR2 reads SMNVEV (reference sequence). The CDR3 loop reads CATPRDRLSYEQYF. CDR3 nucleotide sequence: TGTGCCACCCCTCGGGACAGGCTCTCCTACGAGCAGTACTTC.

Only one count was recorded for this clone. This rearrangement joins TRBV4-3 to TRBJ1-2; maybe TRBD1 (6 bases). V lost 2 bases and J 2 bases, leaving 9 bases between the germline ends. The CDR3 sequence is 14 residues long. CDR1 is LGHNA, CDR2 YSLEER, per germline. CDR3 bases: TGCGCCAGCAGCCAATCTCAGGGGAACTATGGCTACACCTTC. It yields the protein CASSQSQGNYGYTF.

The rearrangement joins TRBV9 to TRBJ1-2, with 7 bases aligning to TRBD1. The CDR3 runs to 18 residues. The V and J ends lost 3 bases and 5 bases, in that order; junction bases with no gene match: 19. CDR1 and CDR2 from the germline V gene are SGDLS and YYNGEE. The CDR3 DNA is TGTGCCAGCAGCGCAGGGGGAGTCTCGGGATGGTTTCGGTATGGCTACACCTTC. Amino acid sequence: CASSAGGVSGWFRYGYTF.

This clone was counted a single time. CDR3 coding DNA: TGCAGCGTTGTTGTAGCGGGGGCCCCAGATACGCAGTATTTT. This translates into CSVVVAGAPDTQYF. The chain is built from TRBV29-1 and TRBJ2-3; TRBD2 aligns across 9 bases. CDR1 and CDR2 from the germline V gene are SQVTM and ANQGSEA. J gave up 4 bases and V 4 bases, and 6 bases lay outside the gene matches. The CDR3 runs to 14 residues.

This clone was seen a handful of times. This rearrangement joins TRBV3-1 (or the pseudogene TRBV3-2) to TRBJ2-2; D not certain. Trimming stripped 3 bases from V and 4 bases from J, with 3 bases between. Germline CDR1 LGHDT, CDR2 YNNKEL (reference sequence). The CDR3 is 12 residues long. The CDR3 sequence is CASSHRTGELFF. Here the CDR3 DNA reads TGTGCCAGCAGCCACCGCACCGGGGAGCTGTTTTTT.

The rearrangement links TRBV28 to TRBJ1-2, with 12 bases identical to TRBD1. The CDR3 has 14 residues. The germline V gene has CDR1 MDHEN and CDR2 SYDVKM. Unmatched junction bases numbered 1, after V lost 4 bases and J lost 4 bases. The DNA of the CDR3 is TGTGCCAGCAGTTGGGGACAGGGGGCCTATGGCTACACCTTC. It is translated as CASSWGQGAYGYTF.

The chain couples TRBV12-3 or TRBV12-4 to TRBJ1-2, with D unresolved. The CDR3 is made up of 13 amino acids. V gave up 1 base and J gave up 3 bases, with 6 bases separating them. The CDR3 protein is CASSLGTDYGYTF. CDR3 DNA sequence: TGTGCCAGCAGTTTAGGTACAGACTATGGCTACACCTTC.

J is TRBJ2-2 and V is TRBV28; D is uncertain. Germline V lookup: CDR1 MDHEN, CDR2 SYDVKM. V was pared by 6 bases and J by 6 bases, with 11 bases between. This CDR3 has 13 residues. Written as DNA, the CDR3 is TGTGCCAGCAGCGTCTCTAGTCCCGGGGAGCTGTTTTTT. This encodes CASSVSSPGELFF.

This chain connects TRBV3-1 (or the pseudogene TRBV3-2) to TRBJ2-1; D unresolved. Trimming left V 1 base short and J 8 bases short, with 6 bases between. Looked up from germline, CDR1 is LGHDT and CDR2 is YNNKEL (reference sequence). The CDR3 loop spans 12 amino acids. The CDR3 bases are TGTGCCAGCAGCCAAGTTCAGTATGAGCAGTTCTTC. It yields the protein CASSQVQYEQFF.